This T cell receptor beta chain was identified in a study of cytomegalovirus exposure and HLA in healthy donors. As for the study in general: A preliminary data release comprised 80 million or so unique TCRs obtained from HLA-typed donors.

Study-wide results and limits: Reported findings show TCR beta sequences accurately forecast HLA-A and HLA-B alleles in most subjects.

Use of 60 Vbeta and 13 Jbeta primers characterized the PCR. Assay: immunoSEQ multiplex PCR; the TCRdb copy retains only in-frame clones and omits some. The sample records some 110,000 clones, roughly four fifths being singletons. Germline V gene sequence: CDR1 SGHRS, CDR2 YFSETQ. The CDR3 has 15 amino acids. V was clipped by 3 bases and J by 0 bases; unmatched bases: 4. As concerns this clone: What it binds is not known.

This TCR was recovered from a man under 40 in good health and CMV-seropositive. The J gene is TRBJ2-3, the V gene TRBV5-1; 7 bases agree with TRBD1. Sequenced input: PBMCs. The CDR3 loop reads CASSSGTASTDTQYF. CDR3 bases: TGCGCCAGCAGCTCAGGGACAGCTAGCACAGATACGCAGTATTTT.